This is a list of T cell receptor beta chains from one sample in a study of blood T cell repertoires in COVID-19. Clones were read by immunoSEQ multiplex PCR, and TCRdb kept only the in-frame ones, dropping some. The sample yields about 250,000 clones, around 86% seen once. Material for sequencing was PBMCs or T cells enriched from blood (not recorded which). The receptors were gathered from a man aged 40-55 years who had recovered from COVID-19. Each CDR3 is given with its conserved first and last residue. Each record gives: D gene, V gene, J gene, clone size, CDR3 DNA, CDR3 protein. A D gene is named only where the DNA matches it firmly. Expanded clones are given a class, and other clones once, few, many or no size at all.

>TRBD1|TRBV28|TRBJ1-5|-
TGTGCCAGCAGTGACGACAGGGGGGGTAGTCAGCCCCAGCATTTT
CASSDDRGGSQPQHF
>-|TRBV5-1|TRBJ2-1|-
TGCGCCAGCAGCTTGTGGGACACCTACAATGAGCAGTTCTTC
CASSLWDTYNEQFF
>TRBD1|TRBV4-1|TRBJ1-1|few
TGCGCCAGCAGCCACCTTCGGACAGGGGGGGACACTGAAGCTTTCTTT
CASSHLRTGGDTEAFF
>TRBD1|TRBV7-9|TRBJ1-6|once
TGTGCCAGCAGACGGGACAGGGGAGCGGATTCACCCCTCCACTTT
CASRRDRGADSPLHF
>-|TRBV19|TRBJ1-5|-
TGTGCCAGTAACTTAGCGGGATTGGGTCAGCCCCAGCATTTT
CASNLAGLGQPQHF
>-|TRBV4-1|TRBJ1-4|-
TGCGCCAGCAGCCAAGATCCTACGGACGGGGTTGAAAAACTGTTTTTT
CASSQDPTDGVEKLFF
>-|TRBV6-5|TRBJ2-3|-
TGTGCCAGCAGTTACACTCGAACGGTTCCCACAGATACGCAGTATTTT
CASSYTRTVPTDTQYF
>-|TRBV10-3|TRBJ2-7|-
TGTGCCATCAGTGACGAAATCCACCGGTACGAGCAGTACTTC
CAISDEIHRYEQYF
>TRBD1|TRBV6-5|TRBJ1-4|-
TGTGCCAGCAGTTTCGGGGGCAGGGGGGTTGGTGAAAAACTGTTTTTT
CASSFGGRGVGEKLFF
>-|TRBV7-2|TRBJ2-5|-
TGTGCCAGCAGCTTCGGACAGAAAAAAGAGACCCAGTACTTC
CASSFGQKKETQYF
>-|TRBV20-1|TRBJ1-2|-
TGCAGTGCGGTCAGTAATGGCTACACCTTC
CSAVSNGYTF
>-|TRBV6-5|TRBJ1-2|-
TGTGCCAGCAGTTACTCGGCAGTTTTATATGGCTACACCTTC
CASSYSAVLYGYTF
>-|TRBV2|TRBJ2-3|-
TGTGCCAGCCATTTTGGAGGGTCCCCAGATACGCAGTATTTT
CASHFGGSPDTQYF
>-|TRBV7-8|TRBJ1-1|-
TGTGCCAGCAGCCTTGGACCCCCAGGGCTTGAAGCTTTCTTT
CASSLGPPGLEAFF
>-|TRBV7-2|TRBJ2-3|-
TGTGCCAGCAGCTTAGTGGCGGGGGCGCTTATCACAGATACGCAGTATTTT
CASSLVAGALITDTQYF
>TRBD1|TRBV5-1|TRBJ2-5|-
TGCGCCAGCGGAATAACCGGGACAGCAGATCAAGAGACCCAGTACTTC
CASGITGTADQETQYF
>-|TRBV21-1|TRBJ1-1|-
TGTGCCAGCAGTATTGGACGGGACAGGGGTCGCACTGAAGCTTTCTTT
CASSIGRDRGRTEAFF
>TRBD1|TRBV5-1|TRBJ1-1|-
TGCGCCAGCAGCTTGGCTGGGACAGGGGACACTGAAGCTTTCTTT
CASSLAGTGDTEAFF
>-|TRBV29-1|TRBJ1-1|-
TGCAGCGGGACTTATGGGGGGGGCGCGGGTTCCAACACTGAAGCTTTCTTT
CSGTYGGGAGSNTEAFF
>-|TRBV19|TRBJ1-1|-
TGTGCCAGTAGCCTAGACTCGTCCAGCACTGAAGCTTTCTTT
CASSLDSSSTEAFF
>-|TRBV4-1|TRBJ1-1|-
TGCGCCAGCAGCCAAGCTGTGAACACTGAAGCTTTCTTT
CASSQAVNTEAFF
>TRBD2|TRBV27|TRBJ2-7|-
TGTGCCAGCAGCCCTAATACGGGGGGGACGGCCTACGAGCAGTACTTC
CASSPNTGGTAYEQYF
>-|TRBV9|TRBJ1-4|-
TGTGCCAGCAGCGTAGGCGAAGAAGGGGCTAATGAAAAACTGTTTTTT
CASSVGEEGANEKLFF
>TRBD1|TRBV28|TRBJ1-3|-
TGTGCCAGCAGCACTGGACAGGGGCGGGCAAACACCATATATTTT
CASSTGQGRANTIYF
>TRBD1|TRBV9|TRBJ2-7|-
TGTGCCAGCAGCGCACCAGGGGGCGCGGGCGCCTACGAGCAGTACTTC
CASSAPGGAGAYEQYF
>-|TRBV5-1|TRBJ2-7|few
TGCGCCAGCAGCTTGGCTTCCTACGAGCAGTACTTC
CASSLASYEQYF
>TRBD2|TRBV18|TRBJ2-7|-
TGTGCCAGCTCCCAAGGACTAGCTAGCGAGCAGTACTTC
CASSQGLASEQYF
>-|TRBV30|TRBJ1-1|-
TGTGCCTGGAGCCGATTGCGAGTGAACACTGAAGCTTTCTTT
CAWSRLRVNTEAFF
>-|TRBV5-1|TRBJ1-5|-
TGCGCCAGCAGCCCGAATCCGGGTCAGCCCCAGCATTTT
CASSPNPGQPQHF
>TRBD1|TRBV6-5|TRBJ1-4|-
TGTGCCAGCAGTTTGGACAGGGGAAGCGAAAAACTGTTTTTT
CASSLDRGSEKLFF
>TRBD2|TRBV6-5|TRBJ2-3|-
TGTGCCAGCAGACCCCCGGGACTACCCCTAGATACGCAGTATTTT
CASRPPGLPLDTQYF
>TRBD1|TRBV6-4|TRBJ1-3|few
TGTGCCAGGCCGGGACAGGGGGCCGGAAACTCTGGAAACACCATATATTTT
CARPGQGAGNSGNTIYF
>TRBD2|TRBV6-2/TRBV6-3|TRBJ2-2|-
TGTGCCAGCAGTTACGGGGAAGCGGGGGGGCCAGACACCGGGGAGCTGTTTTTT
CASSYGEAGGPDTGELFF
>-|TRBV28|TRBJ1-3|-
TGTGCCAGCAAATCCGGCGGACAGCCTCTCTCTGGAAACACCATATATTTT
CASKSGGQPLSGNTIYF
>-|TRBV27|TRBJ1-1|-
TGTGCCAGCAGTTTAGGAGGGAACACTGAAGCTTTCTTT
CASSLGGNTEAFF
>-|TRBV5-1|TRBJ1-4|-
TGCGCCAGCAGCCCGAACCCCGGTGGTAATGAAAAACTGTTTTTT
CASSPNPGGNEKLFF
>TRBD2|TRBV11-3|TRBJ2-1|-
TGTGCCAGCAGCTTAACTAGCGGGAGATGGAATGAGCAGTTCTTC
CASSLTSGRWNEQFF
>TRBD2|TRBV27|TRBJ2-1|-
TGTGCCAGCAGAATACCGGGACTAGCGGGAGAGGAGGGGTACAATGAGCAGTTCTTC
CASRIPGLAGEEGYNEQFF
>TRBD1|TRBV4-2|TRBJ1-3|few
TGTGCCAGCAGCCCCCCAGGGACAGGGGACGAGGACACCATATATTTT
CASSPPGTGDEDTIYF
>-|TRBV2|TRBJ1-4|-
TGTGCCAGCAGTTCCGGACAAGTTAATGAAAAACTGTTTTTT
CASSSGQVNEKLFF
>TRBD1|TRBV5-4|TRBJ2-3|-
TGTGCCAGCAGACAGGGGTCCTCAGATACGCAGTATTTT
CASRQGSSDTQYF
>TRBD1|TRBV4-1|TRBJ2-7|-
TGCGCCAGCAGCCACCCGGGACAGGGACACTACGAGCAGTACTTC
CASSHPGQGHYEQYF
>TRBD1|TRBV27|TRBJ2-5|-
TGTGCCAGCAGTTCCCGGGACAGGGTATTAAGGGAGACCCAGTACTTC
CASSSRDRVLRETQYF
>TRBD1|TRBV6-6|TRBJ1-3|-
TGTGCCAGCAGTCGGCCGCGACAGGGGAACACTGGAAACACCATATATTTT
CASSRPRQGNTGNTIYF
>-|TRBV30|TRBJ2-7|-
TGTGCCTGGAGTGTTGGAGGGCCCTCTCCCGAGCAGTACTTC
CAWSVGGPSPEQYF
>TRBD1|TRBV23-1|TRBJ2-3|few
TGCGCCAGCAGTCCTTTACAGGGGGCTAAGAGGGCAGATACGCAGTATTTT
CASSPLQGAKRADTQYF
>TRBD2|TRBV7-2|TRBJ2-7|-
TGTGCCAGCAGGGCACTAGCGGGAGGCCACTACGAGCAGTACTTC
CASRALAGGHYEQYF
>-|TRBV11-3|TRBJ2-7|-
TGTGCCAGCAGCCTGTCAGGAACCTACGAGCAGTACTTC
CASSLSGTYEQYF
>-|TRBV19|TRBJ2-2|-
TGTGCCAGTAGTATCGGCAGGGTGAACACCGGGGAGCTGTTTTTT
CASSIGRVNTGELFF
>-|TRBV19|TRBJ2-1|-
TGTGCCAGTAGTACCAGCGCCCGGTACAATGAGCAGTTCTTC
CASSTSARYNEQFF
>-|TRBV28|TRBJ2-7|-
TGTGCCAGCGTTACAGGGCCCTACGAGCAGTACTTC
CASVTGPYEQYF
>TRBD1|TRBV10-3|TRBJ1-3|-
TGTGCCATCAGTGAAACCGGGACAGGGGGTGGAAACACCATATATTTT
CAISETGTGGGNTIYF
>TRBD1|TRBV3-1/TRBV3-2|TRBJ1-5|-
TGTGCCAGCAGCCAAAACAGGGGTGATCAGCCCCAGCATTTT
CASSQNRGDQPQHF
>-|TRBV4-2|TRBJ1-3|many
TGTGCCAGCAGCCAAGGCGGACAGTCTGGAAACACCATATATTTT
CASSQGGQSGNTIYF
>-|TRBV10-3|TRBJ2-5|-
TGTGCCATCAGTACCAGCGGGCTCCAAGAGACCCAGTACTTC
CAISTSGLQETQYF
>-|TRBV7-2|TRBJ2-1|-
TGTGCCAGCAGTCTGGGGGGCTCCTACAATGAGCAGTTCTTC
CASSLGGSYNEQFF